A single sample is the source of the 28 T cell receptor beta chains below, sequenced in a study of patients and donors after allogeneic stem cell transplantation. TCRdb called the RT-PCR reads again in MiXCR, with one record for every CDR3 protein. In the table there are 150,000 or so distinct CDR3 sequences, 24% of which are singletons. The sequenced sample consisted of blood, either unsorted or a sorted T cell fraction (not recorded which). These receptors all stem from a human donor who was either an allogeneic HSCT recipient or a stem cell or donor lymphocyte infusion donor (not recorded which). It is not recorded whose cells these are; they may come from a transplant donor.

This clonotype was counted between two and nine times. The chain employs TRBV19 and TRBJ1-4; D unclear. The CDR3 has 15 amino acids. Germline V gives CDR1 LNHDA, CDR2 SQIVND (reference sequence). Trimming cost V 2 bases and J 5 bases, with 12 bases left between them. CDR3 in amino acids: CASSIRRTGNEKLFF. The CDR3 DNA is TGTGCCAGTAGTATACGACGGACGGGGAATGAAAAACTGTTTTTT.

The rearrangement links TRBV21-1 to TRBJ2-2; the tabulated D call, TRBD1, remains unverified against the DNA. TRBV21-1 is shown as a pseudogene. CDR3 size: 17 residues. DNA of the CDR3: TGTGCCAGCAGCAAAGGGATGGGACAGGCGAACACCGGGGAGCTGTTTTTT. It is translated as CASSKGMGQANTGELFF.

This chain joins TRBV6-5 and TRBJ2-4; 8 nucleotides agree with TRBD2. Trimming cost V 5 bases and J 6 bases; bases outside gene matches: 6. Germline values: CDR1 MNHEY, CDR2 SVGAGI. There are 14 residues in the CDR3. The CDR3 region has the DNA TGTGCCAGCAGTGAGGGACTAGGGAGAAACATTCAGTACTTC. Translated, it gives CASSEGLGRNIQYF.

This clonotype was observed a few times. The chain recombines TRBV19 with TRBJ1-6, with D possibly being TRBD1 (6 bases). This CDR3 contains 14 residues. CDR1 and CDR2 (germline): LNHDA, SQIVND (reference sequence). Trimming removed 1 base from V and 9 bases from J, with 10 bases in between. CDR3 amino acids: CASSIGQASSPLHF. The DNA for the CDR3 is TGTGCCAGTAGTATAGGACAGGCAAGTTCACCCCTCCACTTT.

The chain couples TRBV2 to TRBJ2-1; TRBD2 matches 12 bases. Losses at the gene ends were 2 bases for V and 4 bases for J; bases not matched to a gene: 3. The CDR3 has 16 amino acids. Germline CDR1 SNHLY, CDR2 FYNNEI. The CDR3 DNA reads TGTGCCAGCAGTGAATGGCTAGCGGGAGGGTACAATGAGCAGTTCTTC. The encoded protein is CASSEWLAGGYNEQFF.

The chain recombines TRBV6-5 with TRBJ2-3, with D maybe TRBD2 (5 bases). Per the germline V gene, CDR1 is MNHEY and CDR2 is SVGAGI. The CDR3 contains 15 residues. V was shortened by 0 bases and J by 2 bases, with 9 bases between the two germline ends. Written as DNA, the CDR3 is TGTGCCAGCAGTTACTCGGACTGGAACACAGATACGCAGTATTTT. It is translated as CASSYSDWNTDTQYF.

The chain combines TRBV7-9 with TRBJ1-2, with unresolved D. Trimming left V 0 bases short and J 5 bases short, with 10 bases between. Germline CDR1 SEHNR, CDR2 FQNEAQ (reference sequence). The CDR3 length is 14 residues. The CDR3 DNA reads as TGTGCCAGCAGCTTAGCTGCCAGCCCATATGGCTACACCTTC. This gives the protein CASSLAASPYGYTF.

This clonotype was detected only a few times. The rearrangement joins TRBV3-1 to TRBJ2-2; tentatively, D is TRBD2 (5 bases). Trimming cost V 7 bases and J 5 bases, with 11 bases left between them. The CDR3 length is 13 residues. Germline loops: CDR1 LGHDT, CDR2 YNNKEL (reference sequence). The CDR3 nucleotides are TGTGCCAGCATTTGGTCGGGAACCGGGGAGCTGTTTTTT. Translation: CASIWSGTGELFF.

This clonotype was recorded at least ten times. The J gene is TRBJ1-1, the V gene TRBV6-2 or TRBV6-3, with a weak D call TRBD1 (5 bases). Germline V gene sequence: CDR1 MNHEY, CDR2 SVGEGT. This CDR3 is built from 14 residues. V shed 6 bases and J shed 4 bases, with 15 bases lying between them. The CDR3 DNA reads as TGTGCCAGCAGCCCTGGCGGGGGAGGCACTGAAGCTTTCTTT. Translating it yields CASSPGGGGTEAFF.

The rearrangement uses TRBV5-5 and TRBJ2-1, with 7 bases fitting TRBD2. From germline, CDR1 is SGHKS and CDR2 YYEKEE (reference sequence). With 5 bases clipped from V and 3 bases from J, the junction kept 5 bases outside the gene matches. The CDR3 contains 14 residues. CDR3 in DNA: TGTGCCAGCAGGAAAAGGACTAGCTACAATGAGCAGTTCTTC. Translated: CASRKRTSYNEQFF.

This chain joins TRBV7-8 and TRBJ1-5, with 7 bases that match TRBD1. CDR1 and CDR2 from the germline V gene are SGHVS and FQNEAQ. The trim removed 5 bases at V and 4 bases at J, leaving 14 bases unmatched. This CDR3 is built from 17 residues. In DNA form, the CDR3 reads TGTGCCAGCAGCGTCTGGACAGGCCTAATCCTTAATCAGCCCCAGCATTTT. Translation gives CASSVWTGLILNQPQHF.

The chain employs TRBV5-5 and TRBJ1-2, with TRBD1 as a possible D gene (6 bases). The CDR3 is 14 amino acids. The V end was cut by 3 bases, the J end by 4 bases, with 13 bases between. Germline CDR1 and CDR2: SGHKS and YYEKEE (reference sequence). The CDR3 region has the DNA TGTGCCAGCAGCTCAGGGCTGGACAGCTATGGCTACACCTTC. Its translation: CASSSGLDSYGYTF.

This clonotype was detected only a few times. CDR3 bases: TGTGCCAGCAGTTCATTGGACCGTTCTGAAGCTTTCTTT. This translates into CASSSLDRSEAFF. The chain joins TRBV28 to TRBJ1-1; D uncertain. V lost 4 bases to trimming and J lost 6 bases, with 12 bases between them. Germline V lookup: CDR1 MDHEN, CDR2 SYDVKM. This CDR3 has 13 amino acids.

The chain employs TRBV20-1 and TRBJ2-7; weak D call: TRBD2 (6 bases). The germline gives CDR1 DFQATT, CDR2 SNEGSKA (reference sequence). This CDR3 spans 12 amino acids. The ends were cut back, 0 bases at V and 4 bases at J, with 7 bases in the middle. As DNA, the CDR3 is TGCAGTGCTAGAGATGCGGGATACGAGCAGTACTTC. It translates to CSARDAGYEQYF.

This clonotype was seen a single time. The chain couples TRBV21-1 to TRBJ2-1. TRBV21-1 is a documented pseudogene. This CDR3 contains 10 residues. This chain's CDR3 is CASSNLGQFF. CDR3 coding DNA: TGTGCCAGCAGCAACCTTGGGCAGTTCTTC.

This chain connects TRBV3-1 to TRBJ2-7, with 10 positions matching TRBD1. The V gene end was trimmed by 4 bases and the J gene end by 7 bases; junction bases not matched to a gene: 7. This CDR3 contains 14 residues. The V gene's germline CDR1 is LGHDT and CDR2 YNNKEL (reference sequence). CDR3 bases: TGTGCCAGCAGCCTCGGGACAGGGGTTGAGGAGCAGTACTTC. Its protein product is CASSLGTGVEEQYF.

This clonotype was seen ten or more times. The J gene is TRBJ1-4, the V gene TRBV7-9; possible D gene TRBD1, 5 bases. The CDR3 runs to 12 residues. Germline CDR1 reads SEHNR; CDR2 reads FQNEAQ (reference sequence). The ends were cut back, 8 bases at V and 4 bases at J, with 8 bases in the middle. The DNA for the CDR3 is TGTGCCAGCGGAAGGGGTAATGAAAAACTGTTTTTT. Residues: CASGRGNEKLFF.

The chain uses TRBV20-1 and TRBJ2-3, with no clear D. Per the germline V gene, CDR1 is DFQATT and CDR2 is SNEGSKA (reference sequence). The V end was cut by 1 base, the J end by 2 bases, with 7 bases between. This CDR3 contains 13 residues. The CDR3 sequence: CSARVAPTDTQYF. CDR3 DNA: TGCAGTGCTAGAGTGGCGCCCACAGATACGCAGTATTTT.

In its sample, this clonotype was seen a few times. The chain couples TRBV7-2 to TRBJ1-6; the D is unclear. This CDR3 has 16 amino acids. V lost 1 base and J 4 bases, leaving 11 bases between the germline ends. Germline CDR1 is SGHTA and CDR2 is FQGNSA. For the CDR3, the DNA is TGTGCCAGCAGCTTAGTAGGCGGATCTTATAATTCACCCCTCCACTTT. Protein sequence: CASSLVGGSYNSPLHF.

In its sample, this clonotype was seen a few times. This chain links TRBV21-1 with TRBJ2-7; the table's D gene call, TRBD1, was not cross checked with the DNA. TRBV21-1 is classified as a pseudogene. The CDR3 covers 14 residues. CDR3 residues: CASSKRETAYEQYF. DNA for the CDR3: TGTGCCAGCAGCAAGAGGGAGACAGCCTACGAGCAGTACTTC.

The rearrangement uses TRBV12-3 or TRBV12-4 and TRBJ2-7, with 9 bases fitting TRBD1. This CDR3 has 14 residues. The trim removed 6 bases at V and 2 bases at J, leaving 5 bases unmatched. The CDR3 loop is CASSRDRGAYEQYF. The CDR3 bases are TGTGCCAGCAGCCGAGACAGGGGGGCCTACGAGCAGTACTTC.

This chain connects TRBV6-2 or TRBV6-3 to TRBJ1-1; D ambiguous. The V and J ends lost 3 bases and 10 bases respectively, with 9 bases between them. The CDR3 contains 11 residues. Germline-derived CDR1 and CDR2 are MNHEY and SVGEGT. The CDR3 reads CASSYPGGAFF. CDR3 coding DNA: TGTGCCAGCAGTTATCCAGGAGGAGCTTTCTTT.

In its sample, this clonotype was seen a few times. The rearrangement uses TRBV5-1 and TRBJ2-7, with D hard to call. Looked up from germline, CDR1 is SGHRS and CDR2 is YFSETQ. This CDR3 spans 13 amino acids. V dropped 1 base and J dropped 4 bases, with 9 bases sitting between them. The CDR3 DNA sequence: TGCGCCAGCAGCTTGTCGGCCTCATACGAGCAGTACTTC. It specifies CASSLSASYEQYF.

The CDR3 nucleotides read TGTGCCAGCAGTTTCGGGGGAGAAAAAGCCAAAAACATTCAGTACTTC. Encoded protein: CASSFGGEKAKNIQYF. The genes are TRBV12-3 or TRBV12-4 and TRBJ2-4; possibly TRBD2 for D (6 bases). V shed 3 bases and J shed 0 bases, with 12 bases lying between them. CDR3 size: 16 residues.

This clonotype occurred a few times. This sequence joins TRBV4-3 and TRBJ1-2; 9 bases are a match to TRBD1. Losses at the gene ends were 2 bases for V and 8 bases for J; bases not matched to a gene: 12. This CDR3 has 16 residues. Germline lookup yields CDR1 LGHNA and CDR2 YSLEER. The CDR3 coding sequence is TGCGCCAGCAGCCAACTACAGGGGGCGGGCGTTTCGGGCTACACCTTC. Protein: CASSQLQGAGVSGYTF.

There are a few counts of this clonotype. The CDR3 DNA is TGTGCCAGCAGCTCACTACAGCCTAACTATGGCTACACCTTC. This sequence encodes CASSSLQPNYGYTF. The chain joins TRBV7-2 to TRBJ1-2; no clear D gene. V was shortened by 4 bases and J by 0 bases, with 9 bases between the two germline ends. Germline V CDR1 and CDR2: SGHTA, FQGNSA. The CDR3 totals 14 residues.

The CDR3 sequence is CSVEGPPGRSGYEQYF. CDR3 nucleotide sequence: TGCAGCGTTGAAGGTCCCCCGGGGAGGAGTGGCTACGAGCAGTACTTC. The rearrangement uses TRBV29-1 and TRBJ2-7; a possible D gene is TRBD2 (6 bases). V lost 1 base, J lost 3 bases, and 19 bases lay in between. The CDR3 is made up of 16 amino acids. CDR1 SQVTM and CDR2 ANQGSEA come from the germline V gene.

In its sample, this clonotype was seen a few times. CDR3 amino acids: CSAVYSGGRYNEQFF. The CDR3 region has the DNA TGCAGTGCCGTCTATAGCGGGGGGCGCTACAATGAGCAGTTCTTC. This chain connects TRBV20-1 to TRBJ2-1; 10 bases match TRBD2. Germline assignment: CDR1 DFQATT and CDR2 SNEGSKA (reference sequence). The CDR3 is made up of 15 amino acids. V dropped 6 bases and J dropped 3; count of bases not matched to a gene: 8.